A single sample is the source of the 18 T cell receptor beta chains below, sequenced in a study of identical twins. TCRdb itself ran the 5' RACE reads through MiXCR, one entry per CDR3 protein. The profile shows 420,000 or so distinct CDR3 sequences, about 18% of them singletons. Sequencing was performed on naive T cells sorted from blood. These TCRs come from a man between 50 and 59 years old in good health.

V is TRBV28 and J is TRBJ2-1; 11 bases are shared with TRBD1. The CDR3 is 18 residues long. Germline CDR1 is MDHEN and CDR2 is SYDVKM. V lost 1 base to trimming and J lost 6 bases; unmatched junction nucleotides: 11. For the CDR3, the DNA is TGTGCCAGCAGTTTATTTCCCACACCGGGACAGGGGGTCAATGAGCAGTTCTTC. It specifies CASSLFPTPGQGVNEQFF.

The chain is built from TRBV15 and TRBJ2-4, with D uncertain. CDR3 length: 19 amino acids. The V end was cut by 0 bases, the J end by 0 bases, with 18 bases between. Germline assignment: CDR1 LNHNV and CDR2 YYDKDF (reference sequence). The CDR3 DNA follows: TGTGCCACCAGCAGAGAGAGTTCGCCAGCTAGTCTAGCCAAAAACATTCAGTACTTC. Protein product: CATSRESSPASLAKNIQYF.

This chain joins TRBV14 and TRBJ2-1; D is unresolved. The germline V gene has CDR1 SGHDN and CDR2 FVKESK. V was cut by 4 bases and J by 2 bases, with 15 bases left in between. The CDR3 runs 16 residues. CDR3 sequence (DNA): TGTGCCAGCAGCCCCCTAGGCGAAAAGGCCTACAATGAGCAGTTCTTC. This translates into CASSPLGEKAYNEQFF.

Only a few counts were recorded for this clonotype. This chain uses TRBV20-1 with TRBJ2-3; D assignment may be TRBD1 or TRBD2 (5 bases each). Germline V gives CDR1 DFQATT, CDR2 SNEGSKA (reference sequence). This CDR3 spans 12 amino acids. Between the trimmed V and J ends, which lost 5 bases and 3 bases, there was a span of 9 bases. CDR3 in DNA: TGCAGTGCTGAGGGGAGAACAGATACGCAGTATTTT. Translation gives CSAEGRTDTQYF.

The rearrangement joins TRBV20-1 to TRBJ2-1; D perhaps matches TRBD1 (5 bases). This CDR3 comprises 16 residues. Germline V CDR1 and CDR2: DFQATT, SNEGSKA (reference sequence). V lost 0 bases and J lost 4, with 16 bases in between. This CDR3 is CSARDTIGVSYNEQFF. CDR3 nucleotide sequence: TGCAGTGCTAGAGACACCATAGGGGTTTCATACAATGAGCAGTTCTTC.

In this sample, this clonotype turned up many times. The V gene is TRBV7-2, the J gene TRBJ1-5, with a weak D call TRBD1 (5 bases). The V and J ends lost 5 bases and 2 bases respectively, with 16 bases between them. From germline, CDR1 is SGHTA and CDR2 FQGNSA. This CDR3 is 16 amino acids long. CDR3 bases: TGTGCCAGCAGCCGCGGCTGGGGCATTGGCAATCAGCCCCAGCATTTT. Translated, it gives CASSRGWGIGNQPQHF.

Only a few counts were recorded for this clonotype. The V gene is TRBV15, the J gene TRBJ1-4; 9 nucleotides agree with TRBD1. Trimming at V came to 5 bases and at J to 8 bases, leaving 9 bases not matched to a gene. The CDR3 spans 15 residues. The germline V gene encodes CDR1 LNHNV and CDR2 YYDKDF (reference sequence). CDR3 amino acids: CATSARQGGTEKLFF. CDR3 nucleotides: TGTGCCACCAGCGCCCGACAGGGGGGCACGGAAAAACTGTTTTTT.

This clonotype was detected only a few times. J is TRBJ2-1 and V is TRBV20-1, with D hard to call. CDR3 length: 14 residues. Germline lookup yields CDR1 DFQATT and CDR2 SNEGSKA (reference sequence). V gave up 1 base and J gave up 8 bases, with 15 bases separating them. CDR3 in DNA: TGCAGTGCTAGAGTCGGCCTCACCGGGCATGAGCAGTTCTTC. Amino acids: CSARVGLTGHEQFF.

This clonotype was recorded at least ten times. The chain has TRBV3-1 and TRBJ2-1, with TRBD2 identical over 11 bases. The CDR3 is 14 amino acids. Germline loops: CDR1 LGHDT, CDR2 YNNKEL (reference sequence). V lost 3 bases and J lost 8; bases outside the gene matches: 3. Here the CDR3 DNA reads TGTGCCAGCAGCCACACTAGCGGGAGTCATGAGCAGTTCTTC. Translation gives CASSHTSGSHEQFF.

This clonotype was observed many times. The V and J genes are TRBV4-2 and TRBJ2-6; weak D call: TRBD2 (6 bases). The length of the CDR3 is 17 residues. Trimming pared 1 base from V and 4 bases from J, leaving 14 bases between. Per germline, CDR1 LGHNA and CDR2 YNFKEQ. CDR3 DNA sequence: TGTGCCAGCAGCCAAGTACCCCACGGAGGGGGGGCCAACGTCCTGACTTTC. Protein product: CASSQVPHGGGANVLTF.

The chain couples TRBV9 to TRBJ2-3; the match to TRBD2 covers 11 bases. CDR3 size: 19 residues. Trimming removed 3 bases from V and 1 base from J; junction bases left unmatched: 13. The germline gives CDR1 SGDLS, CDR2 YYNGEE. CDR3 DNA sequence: TGTGCCAGCAGCGCCAAAACCGGGACTAGCGGCAGGGGCACAGATACGCAGTATTTT. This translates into CASSAKTGTSGRGTDTQYF.

In nucleotides, the CDR3 is TGTGCCAGCAGTGAAGGCCGAGCCTACGAGCAGTACTTC. Its translation: CASSEGRAYEQYF. The chain has TRBV6-1 and TRBJ2-7; unclear D gene. Germline lookup yields CDR1 MNHNS and CDR2 SASEGT. Trimming stripped 1 base from V and 2 bases from J, with 6 bases between. The CDR3 runs 13 residues.

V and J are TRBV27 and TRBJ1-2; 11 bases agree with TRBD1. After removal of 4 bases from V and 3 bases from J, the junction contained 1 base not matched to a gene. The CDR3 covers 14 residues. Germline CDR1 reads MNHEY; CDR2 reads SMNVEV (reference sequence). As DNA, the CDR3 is TGTGCCAGCAGTTGGACAGGGGGCGACTATGGCTACACCTTC. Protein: CASSWTGGDYGYTF.

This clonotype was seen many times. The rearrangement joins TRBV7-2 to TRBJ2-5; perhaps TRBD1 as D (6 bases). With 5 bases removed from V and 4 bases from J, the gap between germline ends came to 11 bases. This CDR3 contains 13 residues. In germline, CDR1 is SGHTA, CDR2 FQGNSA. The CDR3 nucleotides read TGTGCCAGCAGCCTACTACAGGGAGAGACCCAGTACTTC. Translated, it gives CASSLLQGETQYF.

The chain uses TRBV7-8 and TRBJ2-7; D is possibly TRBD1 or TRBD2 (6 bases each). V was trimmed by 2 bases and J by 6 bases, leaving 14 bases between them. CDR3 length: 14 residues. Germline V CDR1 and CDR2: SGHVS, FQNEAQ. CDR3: CASSLISGGGEQYF. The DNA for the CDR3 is TGTGCCAGCAGCTTAATATCCGGGGGCGGCGAGCAGTACTTC.

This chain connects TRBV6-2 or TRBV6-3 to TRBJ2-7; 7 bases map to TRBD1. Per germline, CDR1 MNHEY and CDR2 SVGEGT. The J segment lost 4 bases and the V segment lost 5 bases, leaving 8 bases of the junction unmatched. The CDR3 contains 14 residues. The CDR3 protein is CASSRPGQQYEQYF. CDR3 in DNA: TGTGCCAGCAGTCGACCGGGACAGCAGTACGAGCAGTACTTC.

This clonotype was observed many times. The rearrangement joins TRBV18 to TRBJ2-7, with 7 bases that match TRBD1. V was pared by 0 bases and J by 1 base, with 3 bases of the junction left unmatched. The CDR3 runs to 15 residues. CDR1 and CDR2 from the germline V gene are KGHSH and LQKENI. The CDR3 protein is CASSPPGRGSYEQYF. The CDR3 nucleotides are TGTGCCAGCTCACCACCAGGCAGGGGGTCCTACGAGCAGTACTTC.

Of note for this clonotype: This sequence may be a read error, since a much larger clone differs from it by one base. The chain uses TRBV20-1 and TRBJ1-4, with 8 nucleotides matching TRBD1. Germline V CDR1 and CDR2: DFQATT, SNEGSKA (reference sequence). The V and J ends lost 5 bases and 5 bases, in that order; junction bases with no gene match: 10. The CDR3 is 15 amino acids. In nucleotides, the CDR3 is TGCAGTGCTGGAGGCCCAGGGGGCATCAATGAAAAACTGTTTTTT. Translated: CSAGGPGGINEKLFF.